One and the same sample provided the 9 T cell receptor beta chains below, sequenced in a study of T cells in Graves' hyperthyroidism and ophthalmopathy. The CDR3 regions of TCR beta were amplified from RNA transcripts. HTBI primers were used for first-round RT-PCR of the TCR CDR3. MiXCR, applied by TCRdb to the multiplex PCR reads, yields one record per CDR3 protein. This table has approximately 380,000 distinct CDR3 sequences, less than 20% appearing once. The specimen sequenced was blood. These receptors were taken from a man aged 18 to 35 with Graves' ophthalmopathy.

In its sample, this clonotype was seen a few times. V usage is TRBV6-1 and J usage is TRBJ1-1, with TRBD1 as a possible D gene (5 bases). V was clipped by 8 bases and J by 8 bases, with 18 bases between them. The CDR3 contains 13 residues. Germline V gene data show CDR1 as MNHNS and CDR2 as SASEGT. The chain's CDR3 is CASGREGSIEAFF. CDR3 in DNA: TGTGCCAGCGGAAGGGAGGGGTCGATAGAAGCTTTCTTT.

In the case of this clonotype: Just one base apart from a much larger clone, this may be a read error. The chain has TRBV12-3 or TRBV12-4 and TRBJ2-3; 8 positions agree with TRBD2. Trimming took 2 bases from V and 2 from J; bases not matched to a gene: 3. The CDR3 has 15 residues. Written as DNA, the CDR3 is TGTGCCAGCAGTTTAAGGCGGGGGGCCACAGATACGCAGTATTTT. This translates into CASSLRRGATDTQYF.

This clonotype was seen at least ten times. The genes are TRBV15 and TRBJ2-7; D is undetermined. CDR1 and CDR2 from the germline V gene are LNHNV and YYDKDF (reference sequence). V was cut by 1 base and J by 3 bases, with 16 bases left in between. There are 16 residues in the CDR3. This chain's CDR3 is CATSRVDGTLVYEQYF. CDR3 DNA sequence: TGTGCCACCAGCAGAGTAGACGGAACTCTGGTCTACGAGCAGTACTTC.

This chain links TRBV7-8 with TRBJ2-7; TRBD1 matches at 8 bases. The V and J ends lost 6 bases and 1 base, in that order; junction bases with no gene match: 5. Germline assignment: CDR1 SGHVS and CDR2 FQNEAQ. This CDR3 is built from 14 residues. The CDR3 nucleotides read TGTGCCAGCAGTTTATGGACAGGGTCCTACGAGCAGTACTTC. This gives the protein CASSLWTGSYEQYF.

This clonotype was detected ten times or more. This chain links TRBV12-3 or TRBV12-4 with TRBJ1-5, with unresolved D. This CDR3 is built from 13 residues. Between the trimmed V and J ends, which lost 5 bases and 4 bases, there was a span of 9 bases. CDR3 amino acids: CASSATVNQPQHF. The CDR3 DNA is TGTGCCAGCAGTGCGACGGTGAATCAGCCCCAGCATTTT.

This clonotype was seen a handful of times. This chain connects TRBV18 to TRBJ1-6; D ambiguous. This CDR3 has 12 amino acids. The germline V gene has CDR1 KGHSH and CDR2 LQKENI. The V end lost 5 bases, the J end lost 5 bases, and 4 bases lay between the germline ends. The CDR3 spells CASSGDNSPLHF. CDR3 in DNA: TGTGCCAGCTCAGGTGATAATTCACCCCTCCACTTT.

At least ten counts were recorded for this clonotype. In nucleotides, the CDR3 is TGTGCCAGCAGTTTAGTCCGGGACAGGGACCAGCCCCAGCATTTT. Its translation is CASSLVRDRDQPQHF. This rearrangement joins TRBV12-3 or TRBV12-4 to TRBJ1-5, with 9 bases fitting TRBD1. Trimming cost V 1 base and J 7 bases; bases outside gene matches: 5. This CDR3 has 15 residues.

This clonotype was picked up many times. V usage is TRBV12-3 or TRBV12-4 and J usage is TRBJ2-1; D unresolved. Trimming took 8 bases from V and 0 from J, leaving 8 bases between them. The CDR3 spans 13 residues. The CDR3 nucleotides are TGTGCCAGCTGTGGGTCCTCCTACAATGAGCAGTTCTTC. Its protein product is CASCGSSYNEQFF.

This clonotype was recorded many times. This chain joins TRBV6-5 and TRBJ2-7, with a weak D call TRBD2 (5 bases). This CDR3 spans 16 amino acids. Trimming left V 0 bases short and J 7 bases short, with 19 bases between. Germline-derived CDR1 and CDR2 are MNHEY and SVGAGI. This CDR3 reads CASSYSFGPGLLEQYF. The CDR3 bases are TGTGCCAGCAGTTACTCGTTCGGGCCAGGACTGCTAGAGCAGTACTTC.